The rows below give T cell receptor beta chains drawn from one sample of a study of identical twins. One entry per CDR3 protein results from TCRdb running MiXCR on the 5' RACE reads. The sample comprises fewer than 550,000 distinct CDR3 sequences, 14% of which are singletons, and approximately 1% rests with the top ten. The sample was also linked to a second study, of yellow fever vaccine responses in identical twins.

The sequencing sample was made of CD4+ T cells sorted from blood. Every receptor here comes from a woman younger than 30 in good health. The CDR3 runs from the conserved cysteine through the conserved F or W. A D gene is named only where the DNA matches it firmly. Size is omitted from some rows. Given values are once, few, many or a class for expanded clones.

size	V	J	D	DNA	CDR3
many	TRBV12-3/TRBV12-4	TRBJ1-1	.	TGTGCCAGCAGTTTACGAACGTTCACTGAAGCTTTCTTT	CASSLRTFTEAFF
few	TRBV20-1	TRBJ2-2	.	TGCAGTGCTAGTGGGGGTGCGAACACCGGGGAGCTGTTTTTT	CSASGGANTGELFF
few	TRBV6-1	TRBJ2-3	TRBD2	TGTGCCAGCAGTGAACAAGCGGGGGGATACACAGATACGCAGTATTTT	CASSEQAGGYTDTQYF
few	TRBV27	TRBJ2-1	TRBD2	TGTGCCAGCACTAATCAACGGGGGGGATCCTACAATGAGCAGTTCTTC	CASTNQRGGSYNEQFF
many	TRBV12-3/TRBV12-4	TRBJ2-7	.	TGTGCCAGCAGGTCAAGACTATCCTCCTACGAGCAGTACTTC	CASRSRLSSYEQYF
many	TRBV7-9	TRBJ2-5	.	TGTGCCAGCAGCTTAGGGCGGGGACAAGAGACCCAGTACTTC	CASSLGRGQETQYF
.	TRBV2	TRBJ2-2	.	TGTGCCAGCAGTGTATCGGGGGCCACCGGGGAGCTGTTTTTT	CASSVSGATGELFF
.	TRBV18	TRBJ2-2	.	TGTGCCAGCTCACCACCGAACGGGGAGCTGTTTTTT	CASSPPNGELFF
few	TRBV5-1	TRBJ2-4	.	TGCGCCAGCAGCTTGGGGTCCGCGCCAGGGAAAAACATTCAGTACTTC	CASSLGSAPGKNIQYF
few	TRBV7-3	TRBJ2-1	TRBD1	TGTGCCAGCAGCCCACTCCCCGGGACAGGGGGTCGAGTGACCTACAATGAGCAGTTCTTC	CASSPLPGTGGRVTYNEQFF
.	TRBV6-1	TRBJ2-5	TRBD2	TGTGCCAGCAGACCATTACAAGGACTAGCGGGAGGTTTCGAGACCCAGTACTTC	CASRPLQGLAGGFETQYF
few	TRBV18	TRBJ2-6	.	TGTGCCAGCTCACCACTCCGCTCTCCTCACTCTGGGGCCAACGTCCTGACTTTC	CASSPLRSPHSGANVLTF
.	TRBV28	TRBJ1-5	.	TGTGCCAGCGGGTGGAGGGGGTATGAGCCCCAGCATTTT	CASGWRGYEPQHF